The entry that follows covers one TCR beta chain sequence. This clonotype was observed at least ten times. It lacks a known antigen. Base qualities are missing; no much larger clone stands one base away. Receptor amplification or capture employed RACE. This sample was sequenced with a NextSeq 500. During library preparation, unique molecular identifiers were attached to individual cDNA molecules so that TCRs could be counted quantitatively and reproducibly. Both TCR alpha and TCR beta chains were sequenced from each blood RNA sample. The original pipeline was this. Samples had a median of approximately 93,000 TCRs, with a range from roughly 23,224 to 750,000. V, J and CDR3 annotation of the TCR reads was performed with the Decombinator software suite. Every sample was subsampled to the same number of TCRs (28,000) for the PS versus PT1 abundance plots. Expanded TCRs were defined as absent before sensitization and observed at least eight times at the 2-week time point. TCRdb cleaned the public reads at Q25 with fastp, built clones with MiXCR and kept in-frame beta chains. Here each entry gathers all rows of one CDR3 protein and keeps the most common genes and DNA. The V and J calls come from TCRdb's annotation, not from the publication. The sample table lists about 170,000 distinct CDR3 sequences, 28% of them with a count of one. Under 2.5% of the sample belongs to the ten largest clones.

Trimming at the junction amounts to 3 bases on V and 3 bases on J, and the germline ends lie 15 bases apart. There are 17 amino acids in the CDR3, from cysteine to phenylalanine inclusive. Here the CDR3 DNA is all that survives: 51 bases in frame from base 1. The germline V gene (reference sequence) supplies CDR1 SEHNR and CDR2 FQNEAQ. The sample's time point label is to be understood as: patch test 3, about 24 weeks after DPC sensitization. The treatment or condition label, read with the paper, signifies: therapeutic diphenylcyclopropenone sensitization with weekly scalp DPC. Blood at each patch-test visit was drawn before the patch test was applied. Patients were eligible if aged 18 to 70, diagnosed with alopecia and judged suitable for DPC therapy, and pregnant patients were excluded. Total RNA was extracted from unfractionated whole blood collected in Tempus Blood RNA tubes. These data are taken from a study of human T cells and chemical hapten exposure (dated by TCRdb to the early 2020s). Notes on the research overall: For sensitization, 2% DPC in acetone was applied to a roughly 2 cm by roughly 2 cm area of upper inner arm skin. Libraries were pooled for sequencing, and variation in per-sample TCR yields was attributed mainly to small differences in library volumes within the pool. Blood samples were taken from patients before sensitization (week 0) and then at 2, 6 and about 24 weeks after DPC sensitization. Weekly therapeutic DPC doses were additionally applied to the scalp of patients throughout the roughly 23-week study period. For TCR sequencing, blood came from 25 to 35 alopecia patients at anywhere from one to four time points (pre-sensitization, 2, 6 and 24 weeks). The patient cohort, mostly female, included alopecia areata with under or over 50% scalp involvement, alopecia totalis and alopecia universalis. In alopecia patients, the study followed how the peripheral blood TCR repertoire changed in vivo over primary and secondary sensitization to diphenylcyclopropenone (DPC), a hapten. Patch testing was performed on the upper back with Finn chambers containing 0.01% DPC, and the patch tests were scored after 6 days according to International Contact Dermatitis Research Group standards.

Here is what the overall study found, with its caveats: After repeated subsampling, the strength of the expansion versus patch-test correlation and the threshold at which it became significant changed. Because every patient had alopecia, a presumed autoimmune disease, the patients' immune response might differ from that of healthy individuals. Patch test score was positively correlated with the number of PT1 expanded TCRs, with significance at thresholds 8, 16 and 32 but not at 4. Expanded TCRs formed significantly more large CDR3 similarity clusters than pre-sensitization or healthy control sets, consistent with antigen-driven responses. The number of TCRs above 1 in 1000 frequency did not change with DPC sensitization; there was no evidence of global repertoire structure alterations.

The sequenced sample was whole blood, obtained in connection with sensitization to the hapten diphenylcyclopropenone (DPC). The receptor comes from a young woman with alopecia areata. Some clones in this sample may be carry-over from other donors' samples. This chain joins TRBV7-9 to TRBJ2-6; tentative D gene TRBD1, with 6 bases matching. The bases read TGTGCCAGCAGCTTGCCTCCAGGGGCGCATGGGGCCAACGTCCTGACTTTC. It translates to CASSLPPGAHGANVLTF.